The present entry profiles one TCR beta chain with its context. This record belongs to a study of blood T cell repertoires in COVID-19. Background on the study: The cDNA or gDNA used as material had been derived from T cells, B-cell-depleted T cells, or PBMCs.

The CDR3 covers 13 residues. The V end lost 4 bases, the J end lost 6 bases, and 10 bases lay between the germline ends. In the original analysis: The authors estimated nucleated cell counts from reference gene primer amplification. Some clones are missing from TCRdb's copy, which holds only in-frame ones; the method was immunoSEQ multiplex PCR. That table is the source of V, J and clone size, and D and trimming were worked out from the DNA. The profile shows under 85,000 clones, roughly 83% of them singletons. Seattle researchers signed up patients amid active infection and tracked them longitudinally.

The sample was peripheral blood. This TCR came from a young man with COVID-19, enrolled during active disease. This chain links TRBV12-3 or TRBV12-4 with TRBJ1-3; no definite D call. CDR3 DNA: TGTGCCAGCAGTTACTTGGGAGAAAACACCATATATTTT. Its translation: CASSYLGENTIYF.